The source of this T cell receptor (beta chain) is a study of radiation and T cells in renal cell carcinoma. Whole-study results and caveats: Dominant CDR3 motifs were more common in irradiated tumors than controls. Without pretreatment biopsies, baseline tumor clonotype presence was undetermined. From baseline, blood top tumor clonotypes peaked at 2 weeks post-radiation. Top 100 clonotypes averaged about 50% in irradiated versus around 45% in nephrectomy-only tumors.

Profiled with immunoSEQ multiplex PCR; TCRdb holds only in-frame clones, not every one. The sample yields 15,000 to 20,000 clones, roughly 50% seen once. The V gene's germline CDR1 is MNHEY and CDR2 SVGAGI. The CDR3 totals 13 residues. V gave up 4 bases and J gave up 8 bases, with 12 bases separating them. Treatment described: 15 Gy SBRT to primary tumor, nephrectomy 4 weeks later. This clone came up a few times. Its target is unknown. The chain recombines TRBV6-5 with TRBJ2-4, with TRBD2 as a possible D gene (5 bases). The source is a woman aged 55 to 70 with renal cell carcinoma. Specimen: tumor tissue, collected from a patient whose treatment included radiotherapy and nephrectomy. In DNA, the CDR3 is TGTGCCAGCAGTTGGCAAGAGGGTCACATTCAGTACTTC. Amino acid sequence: CASSWQEGHIQYF.